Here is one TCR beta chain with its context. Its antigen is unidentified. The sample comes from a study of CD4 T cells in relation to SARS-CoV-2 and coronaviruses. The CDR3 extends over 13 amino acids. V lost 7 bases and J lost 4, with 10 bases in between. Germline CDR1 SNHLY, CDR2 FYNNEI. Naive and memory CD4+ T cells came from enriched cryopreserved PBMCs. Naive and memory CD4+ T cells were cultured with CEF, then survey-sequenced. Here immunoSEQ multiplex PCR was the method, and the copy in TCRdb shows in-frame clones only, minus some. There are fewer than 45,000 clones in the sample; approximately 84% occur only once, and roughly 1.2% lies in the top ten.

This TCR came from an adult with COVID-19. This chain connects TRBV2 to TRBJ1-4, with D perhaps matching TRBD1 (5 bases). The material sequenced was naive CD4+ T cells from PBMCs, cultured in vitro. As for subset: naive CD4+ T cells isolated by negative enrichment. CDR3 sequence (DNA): TGTGCCAGCATTCGGGGCTATAATGAAAAACTGTTTTTT. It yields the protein CASIRGYNEKLFF.